This TCR beta chain was recovered during a study of shared clonotypes between healthy human individuals (dated by TCRdb to 2019 to 2021). Regarding the study in general: The cohort included three men and a couple of women between 18 and 49 years of age. For each donor, CD4 naive and CD4 memory were each given three plates, CD8 naive was given two plates, and CD8 memory was given one plate. To estimate repertoire size and how much clonotype sharing occurs between individuals, the study deeply sequenced the blood TCR repertoires of five healthy adults. Libraries were prepared and TCR repertoires were sequenced by different laboratories using diverse techniques, in order to increase sequencing depth and limit assay-specific biases. Between about 0.85 and 8.9 billion PBMCs per donor were obtained by leukapheresis.

TCR CDR3 regions were amplified from genomic DNA by multiplex PCR using the deep immunoSEQ assay. Extracted genomic DNA from each cell subset was distributed evenly across all wells of several immunoSEQ 96-well plates, and each plate was treated as a replicate. Each replicate PCR for sorted subsets received around 200 ng genomic DNA, equal to tens of thousands of T cell genomes. Purified libraries were quantified with a Qubit 3.0 fluorometer, sized on a Bioanalyzer 2100, and re-quantified with the KAPA Library Quantification kit. A separate single-read 150-cycle Illumina NextSeq 550 flow cell was used to sequence each immunoSEQ 96-well plate. The study's own analysis went as follows. Because the immunoSEQ output included only junctional sequences and no quality scores, the filtering could not be the same as the filtering used for full-length reads. To assign V/J genes and CDR3, sequences were annotated using PyIR, a Python wrapper for IgBLAST v1.9, with IMGT germline references. Any read was removed if the V/J assignment was weak (E-value above 1e-6), the CDR3 was missing, or the read contained stop codons, out-of-frame junctions, or ambiguous translated residues. V3J clonotypes were defined as sequences sharing the same inferred V gene, J gene, and CDR3 amino acid sequence. Percentage overlap between repertoires was computed as shared unique clonotypes divided by the size of the smaller repertoire. Repertoire richness was assessed with RTK rarefaction, the Chao1 estimator, and Recon v2.1 estimates of unobserved clonotypes. OLGA was used to compute generation probabilities for all TCRbeta clonotypes that the gDNA method yielded from a handful of donors. TCRdb took over this immuneACCESS table, retaining in-frame rearrangements with V and J assigned. Such tables are incomplete; in checked studies, under half of the missing clones stem from an unresolved V gene, and the remainder is unexplained. V and J calls and clone size are given by that table; D and trimming were obtained from the DNA. The sample profile shows 2 million to 2.5 million clones; 85% to 95% of them were found once. The ten largest clones represent 0.3% to 0.45% of the sample.

This clone was seen more than once but under ten times. Its antigen is still unknown. Per-nucleotide qualities are absent, and no much larger clonotype sits a single base away. Inclusive of the bounding cysteine and phenylalanine, the CDR3 is 13 residues long. Only the CDR3 part of the read is kept: 39 bases, read in frame from the first base. The germline V gene encodes CDR1 MDHEN and CDR2 SYDVKM. At the junction V is shortened by 10 bases and J by 2 bases, with 12 bases in between. The donors were healthy, HIV-negative adults who had no recently reported acute infections or vaccinations. Only Caucasian adults living in Nashville, Tennessee, USA were represented among the donors. CD4+ T cells were enriched through magnetic negative selection, after which naive cells were positively selected on CD45RA and the remaining negative fraction served as the memory subset. After blood collection by leukapheresis, PBMCs were isolated using Ficoll-Histopaque density gradient centrifugation and then cryopreserved in the vapor phase of liquid nitrogen. Purity and quantity of every magnetically sorted T cell population were checked by analytical flow cytometry. Each sorted fraction had its genomic DNA isolated and then quantified by UV absorbance on a Nanodrop 2000c.

The investigation overall reported the following: Compared with non-shared clonotypes, the clonotypes found in all four sorted-subset donors had higher generation probabilities. Even with the large sequencing depth, rarefaction of the sorted-subset datasets indicated that sequencing was incomplete. About 5% of naive CD4, 3.5% of naive CD8, 2.3% of memory CD4, and more than 0.35% of memory CD8 clonotypes were shared across several donors. Because the study included only a small number of donors, the genetic and exposure-history diversity represented was limited. Pairwise subsampling led to the expectation that sequencing depth would affect the degree of clonotype sharing among donors. Estimated clonotype richness was generally larger for naive than for memory subsets. Sampling was limited to blood, and TCR repertoires in tissue likely differ from TCR repertoires in blood.

Material for sequencing was naive CD4+ T cells from PBMCs. The sample's cell subset or site label is to be understood as: CD45RA+ positively selected. The receptor chain draws on TRBV28 and TRBJ1-3; the D gene is unclear. The receptor was derived from a man younger than 30 in good health. Some clones in this sample may be carry-over from other donors' samples. The CDR3 region: CATTLRAGNTIYF. The DNA sequence is given as TGTGCCACCACCCTGCGGGCTGGAAACACCATATATTTT.